A single sample gave rise to the 11 T cell receptor beta chains below, sequenced in a study of PD-1 blockade in classical Hodgkin lymphoma. Produced via immunoSEQ multiplex PCR; TCRdb's table is partial and in-frame only. The sample consists of some 58,000 clones, around 89% of them appearing once. Relapse was seen in all patients after autologous stem cell transplantation, and brentuximab vedotin exposure was variable. The input for sequencing was peripheral blood mononuclear cells (PBMCs), taken before the second cycle of nivolumab. The receptors shown here come from a human donor with classical Hodgkin lymphoma.

About this clone itself: The sample contains more than one DNA sequence encoding this CDR3. The chain links TRBV5-1 to TRBJ1-3; no reliable D call. The germline V and J ends were trimmed by 4 bases and 0 bases, with 8 bases remaining between them. Looked up from germline, CDR1 is SGHRS and CDR2 is YFSETQ. This CDR3 is 14 amino acids long. The CDR3 loop is CASSPGSSGNTIYF. The CDR3 region has the DNA TGCGCCAGCAGCCCTGGGTCCTCTGGAAACACCATATATTTT.

This chain connects TRBV13 to TRBJ2-1; D possibly corresponds to TRBD1 (5 bases). This CDR3 comprises 15 residues. From germline, CDR1 is PRHDT and CDR2 FYEKMQ (reference sequence). With 5 bases removed from V and 4 bases from J, the gap between germline ends came to 15 bases. The CDR3 DNA sequence: TGTGCCAGCAGCCCCCGGCAGGGATGGTACAATGAGCAGTTCTTC. It yields the protein CASSPRQGWYNEQFF.

The J gene is TRBJ2-7, the V gene TRBV7-8; weak D call: TRBD2 (5 bases). Germline values: CDR1 SGHVS, CDR2 FQNEAQ. The ends were cut back, 5 bases at V and 0 bases at J, with 11 bases in the middle. The CDR3 spans 14 residues. The CDR3 is CASSRGGGSYEQYF. The CDR3 nucleotides are TGTGCCAGCAGCCGTGGCGGAGGCTCCTACGAGCAGTACTTC.

The sample holds one count of this clone. J is TRBJ2-3 and V is TRBV7-9; TRBD1 might be the D (6 bases). CDR3 length equals 14 residues. Trimming pared 5 bases from V and 6 bases from J, leaving 15 bases between. Germline V CDR1 and CDR2: SEHNR, FQNEAQ (reference sequence). In DNA, the CDR3 is TGTGCCAGCAGCCTAGAGGGGGTAGGGGATACGCAGTATTTT. It specifies CASSLEGVGDTQYF.

The CDR3: CASSFSGASYEQYF. The CDR3 bases are TGCGCCAGCAGCTTCAGCGGGGCCTCCTACGAGCAGTACTTC. The chain employs TRBV5-1 and TRBJ2-7; 7 bases fit TRBD2. V gave up 2 bases and J gave up 0 bases; unmatched junction bases: 2. This CDR3 comprises 14 residues. Germline CDR1 and CDR2: SGHRS and YFSETQ. Complete variable domain (other parts from reference TRBV5-1 and TRBJ2-7): KAGVTQTPRYLIKTRGQQVTLSCSPISGHRSVSWYQQTPGQGLQFLFEYFSETQRNKGNFPGRFSGRQFSNSRSEMNVSTLELGDSALYLCASSFSGASYEQYFGPGTRLTVT.

The chain employs TRBV28 and TRBJ2-2, with 11 bases lining up with TRBD2. This CDR3 spans 15 amino acids. Germline V CDR1 and CDR2: MDHEN, SYDVKM. With 9 bases clipped from V and 1 base from J, the junction kept 4 bases outside the gene matches. The CDR3 nucleotides are TGTGCCAGTCATCTAGCGGGGGGGAACACCGGGGAGCTGTTTTTT. Its translation: CASHLAGGNTGELFF.

The J gene is TRBJ2-1, the V gene TRBV7-9; TRBD2 might be the D (6 bases). The CDR3 has 13 amino acids. CDR1 SEHNR and CDR2 FQNEAQ come from the germline V gene (reference sequence). Deletions cut 5 bases from V and 9 bases from J, with 14 bases between. The CDR3 DNA follows: TGTGCCAGCAGCAGTCACGGGGGAACTGAGCAGTTCTTC. It codes for CASSSHGGTEQFF.

The J gene is TRBJ1-1, the V gene TRBV5-1; 10 bases are a match to TRBD1. The ends lost 7 bases at V and 4 bases at J; junction bases unmatched: 7. The length of the CDR3 is 14 residues. Looked up from germline, CDR1 is SGHRS and CDR2 is YFSETQ. CDR3 bases: TGCGCCAGCCGGACAGGGGGTGAGGGCACTGAAGCTTTCTTT. Its protein product is CASRTGGEGTEAFF.

The rearrangement uses TRBV7-9 and TRBJ2-1; either TRBD1 or TRBD2 may fit D (5 bases each). V was shortened by 7 bases and J by 15 bases, with 22 bases between the two germline ends. CDR3 length equals 13 residues. From germline, CDR1 is SEHNR and CDR2 FQNEAQ (reference sequence). CDR3 coding DNA: TGTGCCAGCAACCCGGGGCAAGAGATGGGTGGGTTCTTC. Protein sequence: CASNPGQEMGGFF.

This sequence joins TRBV29-1 and TRBJ2-1, with a weak D call TRBD2 (6 bases). The V end was cut by 8 bases, the J end by 8 bases, with 22 bases between. This CDR3 contains 14 residues. CDR1 is SQVTM and CDR2 is ANQGSEA in the germline V gene. CDR3 region: CSLGWRASKDEQFF. In DNA, the CDR3 is TGCAGCTTAGGTTGGAGGGCGTCTAAGGATGAGCAGTTCTTC.

This clone was recorded once. This rearrangement joins TRBV5-1 to TRBJ2-5, with 7 nucleotides matching TRBD1. The CDR3 spans 15 residues. Germline assignment: CDR1 SGHRS and CDR2 YFSETQ. The ends lost 3 bases at V and 2 bases at J; junction bases unmatched: 7. CDR3 DNA sequence: TGCGCCAGCAGCTCCGGGGCAGGGGGTCAAGAGACCCAGTACTTC. It translates to CASSSGAGGQETQYF.